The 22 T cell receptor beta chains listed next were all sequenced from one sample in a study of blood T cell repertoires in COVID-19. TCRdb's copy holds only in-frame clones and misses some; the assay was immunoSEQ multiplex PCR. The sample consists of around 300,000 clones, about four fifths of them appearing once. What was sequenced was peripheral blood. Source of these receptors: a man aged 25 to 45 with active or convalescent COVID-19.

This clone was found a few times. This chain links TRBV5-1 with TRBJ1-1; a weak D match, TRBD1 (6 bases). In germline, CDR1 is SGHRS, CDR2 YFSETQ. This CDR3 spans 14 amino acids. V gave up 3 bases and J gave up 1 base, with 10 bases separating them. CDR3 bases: TGCGCCAGCAGCTCACAGGGCTGGAACACTGAAGCTTTCTTT. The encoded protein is CASSSQGWNTEAFF.

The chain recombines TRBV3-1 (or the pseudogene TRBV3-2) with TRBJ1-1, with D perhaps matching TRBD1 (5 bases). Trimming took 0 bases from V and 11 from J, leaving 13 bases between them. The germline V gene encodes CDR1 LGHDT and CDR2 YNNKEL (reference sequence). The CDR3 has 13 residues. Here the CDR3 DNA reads TGTGCCAGCAGCCAAGAAGGGGCCGGGGGGGCTTTCTTT. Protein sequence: CASSQEGAGGAFF.

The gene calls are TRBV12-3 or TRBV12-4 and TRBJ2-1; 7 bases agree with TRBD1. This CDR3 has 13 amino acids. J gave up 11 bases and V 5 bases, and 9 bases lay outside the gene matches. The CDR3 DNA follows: TGTGCCAGCAGTCCGACGGGACAGATAAAGCAGTTCTTC. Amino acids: CASSPTGQIKQFF.

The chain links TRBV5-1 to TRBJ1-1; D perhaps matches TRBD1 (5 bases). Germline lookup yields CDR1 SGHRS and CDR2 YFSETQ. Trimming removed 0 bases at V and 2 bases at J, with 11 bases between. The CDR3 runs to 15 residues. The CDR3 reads CASSLGQGGNTEAFF. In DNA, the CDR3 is TGCGCCAGCAGCTTGGGGCAGGGTGGAAACACTGAAGCTTTCTTT.

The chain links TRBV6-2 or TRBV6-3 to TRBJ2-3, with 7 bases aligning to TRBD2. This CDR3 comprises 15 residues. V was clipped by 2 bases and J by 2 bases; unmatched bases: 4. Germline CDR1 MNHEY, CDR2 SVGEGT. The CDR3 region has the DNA TGTGCCAGCAGTTACGTGGGAGGGAACACAGATACGCAGTATTTT. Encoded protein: CASSYVGGNTDTQYF.

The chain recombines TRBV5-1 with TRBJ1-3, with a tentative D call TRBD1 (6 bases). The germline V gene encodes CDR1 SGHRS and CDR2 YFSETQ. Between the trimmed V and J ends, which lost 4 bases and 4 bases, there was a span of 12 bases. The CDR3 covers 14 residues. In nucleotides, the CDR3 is TGCGCCAGCAGCCTCAATGGACAGGGAAACACCATATATTTT. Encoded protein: CASSLNGQGNTIYF.

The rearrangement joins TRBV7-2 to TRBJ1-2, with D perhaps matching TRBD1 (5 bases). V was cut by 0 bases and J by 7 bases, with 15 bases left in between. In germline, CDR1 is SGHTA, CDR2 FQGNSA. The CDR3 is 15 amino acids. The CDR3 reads CASSLASRASGGYTF. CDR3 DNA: TGTGCCAGCAGCTTAGCGAGCAGGGCTTCTGGTGGCTACACCTTC.

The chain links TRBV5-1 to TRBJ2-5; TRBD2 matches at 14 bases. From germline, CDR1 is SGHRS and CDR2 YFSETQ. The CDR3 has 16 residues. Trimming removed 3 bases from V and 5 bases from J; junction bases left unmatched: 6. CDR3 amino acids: CASSSGLAGAGETQYF. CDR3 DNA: TGCGCCAGCAGCTCGGGACTAGCGGGGGCCGGGGAGACCCAGTACTTC.

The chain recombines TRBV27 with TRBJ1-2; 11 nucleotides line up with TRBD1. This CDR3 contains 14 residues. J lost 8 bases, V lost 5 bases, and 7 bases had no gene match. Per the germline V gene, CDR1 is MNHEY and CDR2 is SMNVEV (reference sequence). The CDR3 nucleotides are TGTGCCAGCAGTAAGGACAGGGGGCGGGAAGGCTACACCTTC. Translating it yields CASSKDRGREGYTF.

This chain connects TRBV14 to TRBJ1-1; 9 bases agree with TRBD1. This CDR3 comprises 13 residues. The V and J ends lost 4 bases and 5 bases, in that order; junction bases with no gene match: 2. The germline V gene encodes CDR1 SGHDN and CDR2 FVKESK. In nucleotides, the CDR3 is TGTGCCAGCAGCCGGGGGACAGGGACTGAAGCTTTCTTT. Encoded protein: CASSRGTGTEAFF.

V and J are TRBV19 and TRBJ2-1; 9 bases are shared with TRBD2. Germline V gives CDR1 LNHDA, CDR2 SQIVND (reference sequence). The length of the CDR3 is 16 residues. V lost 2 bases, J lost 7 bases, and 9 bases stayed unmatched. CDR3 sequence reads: CASSIWGGRALNEQFF. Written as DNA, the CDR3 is TGTGCCAGTAGTATATGGGGCGGGAGGGCTCTGAATGAGCAGTTCTTC.

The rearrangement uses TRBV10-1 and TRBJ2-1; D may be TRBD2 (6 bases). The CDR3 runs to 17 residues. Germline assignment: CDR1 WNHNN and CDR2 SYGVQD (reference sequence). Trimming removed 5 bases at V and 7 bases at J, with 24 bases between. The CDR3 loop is CASSHPLEGPGNNEQFF. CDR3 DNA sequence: TGCGCCAGCAGTCACCCTTTGGAGGGCCCGGGGAATAATGAGCAGTTCTTC.

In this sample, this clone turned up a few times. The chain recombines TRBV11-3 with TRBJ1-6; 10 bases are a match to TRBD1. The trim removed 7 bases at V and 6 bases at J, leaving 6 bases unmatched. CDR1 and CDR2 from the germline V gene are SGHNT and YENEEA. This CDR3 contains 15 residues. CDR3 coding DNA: TGTGCCAGCACCCGGGGACAGGGGAGTAATTCACCCCTCCACTTT. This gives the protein CASTRGQGSNSPLHF.

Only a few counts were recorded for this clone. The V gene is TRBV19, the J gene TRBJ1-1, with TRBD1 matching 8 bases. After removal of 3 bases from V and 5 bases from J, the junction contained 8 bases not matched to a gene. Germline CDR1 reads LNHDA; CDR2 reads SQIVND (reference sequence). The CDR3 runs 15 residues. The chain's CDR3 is CASSMWTGIETEAFF. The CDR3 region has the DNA TGTGCCAGTAGTATGTGGACAGGGATTGAGACTGAAGCTTTCTTT. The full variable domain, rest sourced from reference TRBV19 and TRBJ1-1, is DGGITQSPKYLFRKEGQNVTLSCEQNLNHDAMYWYRQDPGQGLRLIYYSQIVNDFQKGDIAEGYSVSREKKESFPLTVTSAQKNPTAFYLCASSMWTGIETEAFFGQGTRLTVV.

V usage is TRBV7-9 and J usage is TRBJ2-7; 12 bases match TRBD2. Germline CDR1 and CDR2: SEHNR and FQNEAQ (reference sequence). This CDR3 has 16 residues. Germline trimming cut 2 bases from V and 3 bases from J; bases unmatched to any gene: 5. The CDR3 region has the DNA TGTGCCAGCAGCTTATGGACTAGCGGGGTTCTCTACGAGCAGTACTTC. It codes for CASSLWTSGVLYEQYF.

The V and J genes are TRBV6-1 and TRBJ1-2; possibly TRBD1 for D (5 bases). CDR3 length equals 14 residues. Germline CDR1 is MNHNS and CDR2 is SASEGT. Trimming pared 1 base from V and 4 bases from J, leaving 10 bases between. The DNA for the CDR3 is TGTGCCAGCAGTGAAGGGACACTCGTCTATGGCTACACCTTC. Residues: CASSEGTLVYGYTF.

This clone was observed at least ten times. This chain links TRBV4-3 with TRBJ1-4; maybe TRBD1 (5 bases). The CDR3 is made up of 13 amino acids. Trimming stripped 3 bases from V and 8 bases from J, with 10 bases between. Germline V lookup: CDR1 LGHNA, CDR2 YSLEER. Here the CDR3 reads CASSQGGWEKLFF. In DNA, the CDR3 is TGCGCCAGCAGCCAGGGGGGTTGGGAAAAACTGTTTTTT.

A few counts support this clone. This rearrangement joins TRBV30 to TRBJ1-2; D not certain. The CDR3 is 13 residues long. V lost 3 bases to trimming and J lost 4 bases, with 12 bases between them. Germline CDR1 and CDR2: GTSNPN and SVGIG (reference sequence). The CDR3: CAWRTDGVYGYTF. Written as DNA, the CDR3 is TGTGCCTGGAGGACGGACGGGGTCTATGGCTACACCTTC. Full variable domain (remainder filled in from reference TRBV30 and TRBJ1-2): SQTIHQWPATLVQPVGSPLSLECTVEGTSNPNLYWYRQAAGRGLQLLFYSVGIGQISSEVPQNLSASRPQDRQFILSSKKLLLSDSGFYLCAWRTDGVYGYTFGSGTRLTVV.

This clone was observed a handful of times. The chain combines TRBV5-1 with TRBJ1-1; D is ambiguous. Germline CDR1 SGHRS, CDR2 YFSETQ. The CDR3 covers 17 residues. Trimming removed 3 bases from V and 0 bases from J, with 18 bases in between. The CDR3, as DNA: TGCGCCAGCAGCTGGGGAGGGCACCAAGCCTTGAACACTGAAGCTTTCTTT. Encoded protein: CASSWGGHQALNTEAFF.

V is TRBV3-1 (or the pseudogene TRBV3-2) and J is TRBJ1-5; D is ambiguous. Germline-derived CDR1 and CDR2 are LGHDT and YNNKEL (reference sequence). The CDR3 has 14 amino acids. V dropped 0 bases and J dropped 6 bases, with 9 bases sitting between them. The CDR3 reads CASSQDNNGQPQHF. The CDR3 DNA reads TGTGCCAGCAGCCAAGATAATAACGGTCAGCCCCAGCATTTT.

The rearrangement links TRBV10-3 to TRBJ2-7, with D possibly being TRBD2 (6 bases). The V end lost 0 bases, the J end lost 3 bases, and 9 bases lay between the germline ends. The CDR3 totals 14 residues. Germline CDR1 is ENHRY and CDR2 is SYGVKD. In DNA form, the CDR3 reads TGTGCCATCAGTGAGTCGGTGGGGGGCTACGAGCAGTACTTC. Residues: CAISESVGGYEQYF.

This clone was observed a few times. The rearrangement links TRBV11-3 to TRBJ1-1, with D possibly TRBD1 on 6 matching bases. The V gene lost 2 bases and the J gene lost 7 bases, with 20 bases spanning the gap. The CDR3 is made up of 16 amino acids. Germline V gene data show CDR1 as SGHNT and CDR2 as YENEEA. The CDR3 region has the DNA TGTGCCAGCAGCTTAAACCCCCTTATACAGGGTCGTGAAGCTTTCTTT. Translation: CASSLNPLIQGREAFF.